One sample yielded the 28 T cell receptor beta chains listed below, sequenced in a study of T cell responses to AZD1222 COVID-19 vaccine. TCRdb's copy holds only in-frame clones and misses some; the assay was immunoSEQ multiplex PCR. The profile shows 150,000 to 200,000 clones, 92% of them singletons. The specimen comprised peripheral blood, sampled 28 days after the second AZD1222 dose. The receptors come from an adult who received the AZD1222 COVID-19 vaccine.

This rearrangement joins TRBV7-9 to TRBJ2-3, with a tentative D call TRBD1 (6 bases). From germline, CDR1 is SEHNR and CDR2 FQNEAQ (reference sequence). The V and J ends lost 11 bases and 4 bases respectively, with 19 bases between them. The CDR3 is 14 residues long. This chain's CDR3 is CAYEGVWEPDTQYF. The CDR3 DNA is TGTGCCTACGAGGGGGTTTGGGAACCAGATACGCAGTATTTT.

The rearrangement links TRBV27 to TRBJ2-6; D is undetermined. Germline lookup yields CDR1 MNHEY and CDR2 SMNVEV (reference sequence). This CDR3 contains 17 residues. Trimming removed 6 bases at V and 4 bases at J, with 19 bases between. CDR3 sequence reads: CASRGQTLSWGANVLTF. The CDR3 nucleotides read TGTGCCAGCAGGGGTCAGACCCTCTCCTGGGGGGCCAACGTCCTGACTTTC.

V is TRBV6-2 or TRBV6-3 and J is TRBJ2-3; possibly TRBD1 for D (5 bases). V was shortened by 0 bases and J by 4 bases, with 14 bases between the two germline ends. Germline assignment: CDR1 MNHEY and CDR2 SVGEGT. CDR3 length equals 16 residues. Written as DNA, the CDR3 is TGTGCCAGCAGTTACTCGGGGCGGCCCGCGGCAGATACGCAGTATTTT. It specifies CASSYSGRPAADTQYF.

The rearrangement uses TRBV6-1 and TRBJ2-1; D is possibly TRBD2 (7 bases). The ends were cut back, 1 base at V and 3 bases at J, with 10 bases in the middle. Germline-derived CDR1 and CDR2 are MNHNS and SASEGT. This CDR3 has 15 residues. CDR3 protein: CASSEEGGGYNEQFF. DNA for the CDR3: TGTGCCAGCAGTGAAGAGGGGGGGGGCTACAATGAGCAGTTCTTC.

V is TRBV7-2 and J is TRBJ1-1; D not certain. This CDR3 comprises 14 residues. Germline loops: CDR1 SGHTA, CDR2 FQGNSA. V dropped 2 bases and J dropped 5 bases, with 12 bases sitting between them. The CDR3 here is CASSLLGMGTEAFF. In DNA, the CDR3 is TGTGCCAGCAGCTTACTGGGGATGGGGACTGAAGCTTTCTTT.

The rearrangement uses TRBV6-5 and TRBJ1-5, with D unclear. Germline values: CDR1 MNHEY, CDR2 SVGAGI. V was pared by 3 bases and J by 8 bases, with 14 bases between. The length of the CDR3 is 14 residues. CDR3 in DNA: TGTGCCAGCAGTTATCGGGGTTCGGTGGAGCCCCAGCATTTT. Residues: CASSYRGSVEPQHF.

The chain is built from TRBV9 and TRBJ2-3, with TRBD2 identical over 8 bases. The V gene end was trimmed by 3 bases and the J gene end by 2 bases; junction bases not matched to a gene: 5. This CDR3 region has 15 residues. Per the germline V gene, CDR1 is SGDLS and CDR2 is YYNGEE. The CDR3 region is CASSGTSGYTDTQYF. CDR3 in DNA: TGTGCCAGCAGCGGCACTAGCGGATACACAGATACGCAGTATTTT.

The CDR3 sequence is CASRSAGVAAFF. The CDR3, as DNA: TGTGCCAGCCGATCCGCGGGGGTTGCAGCTTTCTTT. V and J are TRBV4-2 and TRBJ1-1; D perhaps matches TRBD1 (5 bases). The V end lost 8 bases, the J end lost 10 bases, and 17 bases lay between the germline ends. The CDR3 extends over 12 amino acids. Germline-derived CDR1 and CDR2 are LGHNA and YNFKEQ.

The CDR3 nucleotides read TGTGCCAGCAGTTTATCCGGGGAGACCCAGTACTTC. Encoded protein: CASSLSGETQYF. The chain joins TRBV27 to TRBJ2-5, with unresolved D. Trimming pared 0 bases from V and 5 bases from J, leaving 4 bases between. The CDR3 loop spans 12 amino acids. Germline V gives CDR1 MNHEY, CDR2 SMNVEV (reference sequence).

The chain employs TRBV28 and TRBJ1-5; 9 bases fit TRBD1. Losses at the gene ends were 7 bases for V and 3 bases for J; bases not matched to a gene: 7. The CDR3 has 15 amino acids. Germline V CDR1 and CDR2: MDHEN, SYDVKM. The CDR3 protein is CASTRTGADNQPQHF. The DNA of the CDR3 is TGTGCCAGCACTCGGACAGGGGCGGACAATCAGCCCCAGCATTTT.

This clone occurred once. V gene TRBV29-1 combines with J gene TRBJ1-5; the match to TRBD1 covers 8 bases. Germline V gene lookup returns CDR1 SQVTM and CDR2 ANQGSEA. V lost 6 bases to trimming and J lost 6 bases; unmatched junction nucleotides: 10. This CDR3 is 14 amino acids long. The CDR3 region is CSVAAGGKVQPQHF. The CDR3, as DNA: TGCAGCGTAGCAGCAGGGGGCAAAGTTCAGCCCCAGCATTTT.

This chain uses TRBV27 with TRBJ2-1; 10 positions match TRBD2. The CDR3 length is 17 residues. Losses at the gene ends were 1 base for V and 7 bases for J; bases not matched to a gene: 10. CDR1 is MNHEY, CDR2 SMNVEV, per germline (reference sequence). The CDR3 protein is CASSLYPPTSGFNEQFF. For the CDR3, the DNA is TGTGCCAGCAGTTTATACCCCCCGACTAGCGGGTTTAATGAGCAGTTCTTC.

In regard to this clone: Mismatch with germline at one junction end may stem from a read error. The gene calls are TRBV6-5 and TRBJ1-3; D not certain. The germline V gene encodes CDR1 MNHEY and CDR2 SVGAGI. This CDR3 region has 13 residues. The CDR3, as DNA: TGCGCCTCGTCCCCGGTGTCTGGAAACACCATATATTTT. Protein: CASSPVSGNTIYF.

This clone was detected only a few times. V is TRBV25-1 and J is TRBJ2-7; D gene ambiguous. The CDR3 contains 14 residues. The V and J ends lost 6 bases and 0 bases respectively, with 12 bases between them. Germline V gene data show CDR1 as MGHDK and CDR2 as SYGVNS. CDR3 loop: CASSAGSHSYEQYF. The CDR3 coding sequence is TGTGCCAGCAGCGCCGGGTCCCACTCCTACGAGCAGTACTTC.

The rearrangement links TRBV24-1 to TRBJ2-7; 9 bases line up with TRBD2. The CDR3 spans 14 residues. CDR1 and CDR2 from the germline V gene are KGHDR and SFDVKD. After removal of 5 bases from V and 5 bases from J, the junction contained 6 bases not matched to a gene. CDR3 protein: CATSVAGGIDEQYF. CDR3 DNA sequence: TGTGCCACCAGTGTTGCGGGAGGGATCGACGAGCAGTACTTC.

The chain employs TRBV15 and TRBJ1-2, with 9 positions matching TRBD1. CDR3 length: 15 amino acids. The germline CDR1 and CDR2 sequences are LNHNV and YYDKDF (reference sequence). V was pared by 5 bases and J by 4 bases, with 8 bases of the junction left unmatched. The CDR3 loop reads CATSGQTGGPYGYTF. The CDR3 DNA follows: TGTGCCACCAGCGGGCAGACAGGGGGACCCTATGGCTACACCTTC.

This chain connects TRBV19 to TRBJ1-1, with D possibly matching TRBD1 (6 bases). Trimming left V 9 bases short and J 7 bases short, with 24 bases between. There are 15 residues in the CDR3. CDR1 and CDR2 (germline): LNHDA, SQIVND (reference sequence). CDR3 DNA: TGTGCCAGCCTACGTGACCCCGGGGGCTCTGTTGAAGCTTTCTTT. It codes for CASLRDPGGSVEAFF.

The V call is TRBV6-4, the J call TRBJ1-4; D unclear. V was clipped by 4 bases and J by 1 base, with 7 bases between them. The CDR3 loop spans 14 amino acids. CDR1 is MRHNA and CDR2 is SNTAGT in the germline V gene. Written as DNA, the CDR3 is TGTGCCAGCAGTGCGGGGAGAACTAATGAAAAACTGTTTTTT. Amino acid sequence: CASSAGRTNEKLFF.

The chain uses TRBV4-1 and TRBJ1-1; D perhaps matches TRBD1 (5 bases). This CDR3 is built from 15 residues. Trimming took 8 bases from V and 4 from J, leaving 20 bases between them. Germline values: CDR1 MGHRA, CDR2 YSYEKL. CDR3 sequence reads: CASATNAGGGTEAFF. The CDR3 DNA follows: TGCGCCAGCGCCACAAATGCTGGGGGAGGCACTGAAGCTTTCTTT.

The V call is TRBV11-1, the J call TRBJ1-2; maybe TRBD1 (5 bases). Germline lookup yields CDR1 SGHAT and CDR2 FQDESV (reference sequence). The length of the CDR3 is 14 residues. V shed 2 bases and J shed 7 bases, with 14 bases lying between them. In DNA form, the CDR3 reads TGTGCCAGCAGCTTAAATAGGGCCGGGGCTGGCTACACCTTC. Translation: CASSLNRAGAGYTF.

V is TRBV3-1 (or the pseudogene TRBV3-2) and J is TRBJ2-5, with TRBD2 matching 7 bases. V dropped 4 bases and J dropped 7; count of bases not matched to a gene: 9. Per the germline V gene, CDR1 is LGHDT and CDR2 is YNNKEL (reference sequence). The CDR3 contains 14 residues. The CDR3 is CASSLTLWGGTQYF. For the CDR3, the DNA is TGTGCCAGCAGCCTTACCCTCTGGGGGGGGACCCAGTACTTC.

The rearrangement joins TRBV6-1 to TRBJ2-7; 7 positions agree with TRBD2. This CDR3 comprises 16 residues. The germline V gene encodes CDR1 MNHNS and CDR2 SASEGT. Trimming took 2 bases from V and 1 from J; bases not matched to a gene: 8. The CDR3 region is CASSEMAGVGSYEQYF. The CDR3 DNA sequence: TGTGCCAGCAGTGAAATGGCGGGAGTTGGGTCCTACGAGCAGTACTTC.

This sequence joins TRBV6-2 or TRBV6-3 and TRBJ2-3; no clear D. Trimming took off 0 bases at V and 5 bases at J, with 9 bases between the two ends. The CDR3 runs 14 residues. Looked up from germline, CDR1 is MNHEY and CDR2 is SVGEGT. Here the CDR3 DNA reads TGTGCCAGCAGTTACTCCGTCCCCCAAGATACGCAGTATTTT. Amino acid sequence: CASSYSVPQDTQYF.

The chain has TRBV27 and TRBJ2-7; D might be TRBD2 (6 bases). CDR1 is MNHEY and CDR2 is SMNVEV in the germline V gene (reference sequence). This CDR3 contains 19 residues. V was trimmed by 3 bases and J by 0 bases, leaving 24 bases between them. In DNA form, the CDR3 reads TGTGCCAGCAGTTTCGGGTCCCGTATTGGGGGGAAAACCTCCTACGAGCAGTACTTC. As protein: CASSFGSRIGGKTSYEQYF.

The CDR3: CASRGDTNTEAFF. The CDR3 coding sequence is TGCGCCAGCAGGGGGGACACGAACACTGAAGCTTTCTTT. This chain joins TRBV5-1 and TRBJ1-1, with D perhaps TRBD1 (6 bases). V lost 5 bases, J lost 1 base, and 9 bases lay in between. Germline V gene data show CDR1 as SGHRS and CDR2 as YFSETQ. The CDR3 sequence is 13 residues long.

V usage is TRBV7-2 and J usage is TRBJ1-4, with no clear D. CDR1 is SGHTA and CDR2 is FQGNSA in the germline V gene. Trimming left V 0 bases short and J 8 bases short, with 10 bases between. There are 14 residues in the CDR3. CDR3 loop: CASSLAQASEKLFF. In nucleotides, the CDR3 is TGTGCCAGCAGCTTAGCGCAGGCGAGCGAAAAACTGTTTTTT.

The chain combines TRBV7-3 with TRBJ1-2; no clear D. Trimming removed 3 bases from V and 0 bases from J, with 5 bases in between. CDR1 is SGHTA and CDR2 is FQGTGA in the germline V gene. There are 13 residues in the CDR3. The CDR3 sequence is CASSLASNYGYTF. CDR3 nucleotide sequence: TGTGCCAGCAGCTTGGCATCTAACTATGGCTACACCTTC.

This sequence joins TRBV27 and TRBJ2-2, with D perhaps TRBD2 (5 bases). CDR3 length: 13 amino acids. The V and J ends lost 7 bases and 7 bases respectively, with 13 bases between them. In germline, CDR1 is MNHEY, CDR2 SMNVEV (reference sequence). The CDR3 DNA sequence: TGTGCCAGCATGGGAGCAAATATCGGGGAGCTGTTTTTT. Residues: CASMGANIGELFF.